This entry lists 18 T cell receptor beta chains sequenced from one sample in a study of cytomegalovirus exposure and HLA in healthy donors. PCR primers comprised 60 Vbeta and 13 Jbeta primers. The assay was immunoSEQ multiplex PCR, and TCRdb's table has in-frame clones only and misses some. The sample has 120,000 to 150,000 clones, approximately 70% seen once; the top ten hold 1.5% to 2%. The sample was PBMCs. The receptors here all came from a woman younger than 45 in good health and CMV-seronegative.

The rearrangement uses TRBV28 and TRBJ1-4, with D unclear. Looked up from germline, CDR1 is MDHEN and CDR2 is SYDVKM. Trimming removed 6 bases from V and 5 bases from J, with 19 bases in between. The CDR3 is made up of 16 amino acids. In DNA form, the CDR3 reads TGTGCCAGCAGCAACCCGCCGTACTCCACCAATGAAAAACTGTTTTTT. Amino acid sequence: CASSNPPYSTNEKLFF.

The chain joins TRBV28 to TRBJ1-4, with no clear D. Trimming removed 8 bases at V and 13 bases at J, with 17 bases between. This CDR3 spans 12 amino acids. Germline CDR1 and CDR2: MDHEN and SYDVKM. Here the CDR3 reads CASGPSEGRLFF. The CDR3 DNA follows: TGTGCCAGCGGACCCTCTGAGGGTAGACTGTTTTTT.

The rearrangement uses TRBV18 and TRBJ1-2; D is uncertain. V was shortened by 0 bases and J by 2 bases, with 7 bases between the two germline ends. The CDR3 is 14 residues long. Germline assignment: CDR1 KGHSH and CDR2 LQKENI. The CDR3 nucleotides read TGTGCCAGCTCACCACCGGTCACAAACTATGGCTACACCTTC. This codes for CASSPPVTNYGYTF.

The V and J genes are TRBV19 and TRBJ2-6, with 8 bases identical to TRBD1. In germline, CDR1 is LNHDA, CDR2 SQIVND (reference sequence). This CDR3 is 15 amino acids long. The J segment lost 0 bases and the V segment lost 8 bases, leaving 3 bases of the junction unmatched. The CDR3 here is CASGTGYSGANVLTF. Here the CDR3 DNA reads TGTGCCAGTGGGACAGGCTACTCTGGGGCCAACGTCCTGACTTTC.

As concerns this clone: This sample also contains other DNA sequences that code for the same CDR3. The chain is built from TRBV10-2 and TRBJ1-1; no firm D call. The CDR3 spans 13 residues. Germline CDR1 WSHSY, CDR2 SAAADI. Trimming pared 3 bases from V and 1 base from J, leaving 6 bases between. The CDR3 DNA reads as TGCGCCAGCAGTGACCGAGGGAACACTGAAGCTTTCTTT. It yields the protein CASSDRGNTEAFF.

This chain uses TRBV5-1 with TRBJ2-3, with D hard to call. Trimming left V 4 bases short and J 3 bases short, with 9 bases between. Germline V lookup: CDR1 SGHRS, CDR2 YFSETQ. The CDR3 sequence is 13 residues long. The CDR3 reads CASSLTTTDTQYF. For the CDR3, the DNA is TGCGCCAGCAGCCTAACTACAACAGATACGCAGTATTTT.

This clone was observed a single time. J is TRBJ2-3 and V is TRBV15, with 7 bases that match TRBD1. The CDR3 loop spans 15 amino acids. J lost 6 bases, V lost 0 bases, and 6 bases had no gene match. The V gene's germline CDR1 is LNHNV and CDR2 YYDKDF (reference sequence). The DNA of the CDR3 is TGTGCCACCAGCAGAGAGAAGGGGGCTGTGGATACGCAGTATTTT. It is translated as CATSREKGAVDTQYF.

The J gene is TRBJ2-1, the V gene TRBV9, with a weak D call TRBD2 (6 bases). This CDR3 spans 11 amino acids. Germline V CDR1 and CDR2: SGDLS, YYNGEE. V lost 7 bases, J lost 13 bases, and 15 bases lay in between. CDR3 bases: TGTGCCAGCGGGGGGTGGAGTTATCAGTTCTTC. Protein: CASGGWSYQFF.

This chain links TRBV9 with TRBJ1-2, with D possibly matching TRBD1 (5 bases). This CDR3 is 15 amino acids long. The V end was cut by 4 bases, the J end by 4 bases, with 17 bases between. Germline V gives CDR1 SGDLS, CDR2 YYNGEE. The CDR3 DNA reads TGTGCCAGCAGCTCCCAGGGTCTCCCCACCTATGGCTACACCTTC. Amino acids: CASSSQGLPTYGYTF.

The V and J genes are TRBV6-1 and TRBJ2-6; maybe TRBD2 (5 bases). With 3 bases removed from V and 2 bases from J, the gap between germline ends came to 11 bases. The V gene's germline CDR1 is MNHNS and CDR2 SASEGT. The CDR3 is made up of 16 amino acids. The CDR3 reads CASSEFSGAGANVLTF. DNA of the CDR3: TGTGCCAGCAGTGAGTTTTCCGGGGCTGGGGCCAACGTCCTGACTTTC.

V and J are TRBV5-1 and TRBJ2-2, with 8 bases lining up with TRBD1. The CDR3 covers 17 residues. Germline V gene sequence: CDR1 SGHRS, CDR2 YFSETQ. The V segment lost 7 bases and the J segment 4 bases; nucleotides outside the gene matches: 15. The CDR3 nucleotides read TGCGCCAGCGCCACGAGGACAGGGAGGACGTCCACCGGGGAGCTGTTTTTT. It specifies CASATRTGRTSTGELFF. Filled out from reference TRBV5-1 and TRBJ2-2, the complete variable domain reads KAGVTQTPRYLIKTRGQQVTLSCSPISGHRSVSWYQQTPGQGLQFLFEYFSETQRNKGNFPGRFSGRQFSNSRSEMNVSTLELGDSALYLCASATRTGRTSTGELFFGEGSRLTVL.

The genes are TRBV10-1 and TRBJ1-1; D gene uncertain. This CDR3 is built from 12 residues. CDR1 is WNHNN, CDR2 SYGVQD, per germline (reference sequence). Trimming pared 7 bases from V and 2 bases from J, leaving 8 bases between. The CDR3 region is CASTEKNTEAFF. The CDR3 DNA reads TGCGCCAGCACCGAGAAAAACACTGAAGCTTTCTTT.

This clone was detected only once. The chain recombines TRBV5-8 with TRBJ2-5, with D possibly TRBD2 on 7 matching bases. Trimming cost V 1 base and J 11 bases, with 18 bases left between them. This CDR3 is 14 amino acids long. From germline, CDR1 is SGHTS and CDR2 YDEGEE. The CDR3 spells CASSLLGGPEEQYF. CDR3 nucleotide sequence: TGTGCCAGCAGCTTGTTGGGGGGGCCGGAAGAGCAGTACTTC. Full variable domain (remainder filled in from reference TRBV5-8 and TRBJ2-5): EAGVTQSPTHLIKTRGQQATLRCSPISGHTSVYWYQQALGLGLQFLLWYDEGEERNRGNFPPRFSGRQFPNYSSELNVNALELEDSALYLCASSLLGGPEEQYFGPGTRLLVL.

The chain has TRBV6-5 and TRBJ2-5; D unresolved. The V gene lost 3 bases and the J gene lost 5 bases, with 13 bases spanning the gap. Germline V CDR1 and CDR2: MNHEY, SVGAGI. The CDR3 covers 14 residues. DNA for the CDR3: TGTGCCAGCAGTTATATTGCCTTGAGGGAGACCCAGTACTTC. Encoded protein: CASSYIALRETQYF.

The chain couples TRBV5-1 to TRBJ2-3; 14 nucleotides agree with TRBD2. The CDR3 extends over 16 amino acids. The ends lost 2 bases at V and 5 bases at J; junction bases unmatched: 4. Germline-derived CDR1 and CDR2 are SGHRS and YFSETQ. The CDR3 is CASSFRLAGGEDTQYF. The CDR3 DNA reads TGCGCCAGCAGCTTTAGACTAGCGGGGGGGGAAGATACGCAGTATTTT.

This sequence joins TRBV4-1 and TRBJ2-3, with TRBD2 as a possible D gene (6 bases). Germline-derived CDR1 and CDR2 are MGHRA and YSYEKL. There are 14 residues in the CDR3. The V end was cut by 2 bases, the J end by 2 bases, with 8 bases between. The CDR3 DNA reads as TGCGCCAGCAGCCAACGCGGGGACACAGATACGCAGTATTTT. This gives the protein CASSQRGDTDTQYF.

The rearrangement links TRBV29-1 to TRBJ2-3; D gene uncertain. The CDR3 covers 13 residues. With 4 bases removed from V and 4 bases from J, the gap between germline ends came to 12 bases. Germline CDR1 and CDR2: SQVTM and ANQGSEA. The chain's CDR3 is CSVGPLDADTQYF. The CDR3 coding sequence is TGCAGCGTTGGGCCGCTCGATGCAGATACGCAGTATTTT.

The rearrangement uses TRBV5-1 and TRBJ2-2; 7 bases match TRBD2. Germline V lookup: CDR1 SGHRS, CDR2 YFSETQ. The CDR3 spans 15 residues. With 4 bases clipped from V and 8 bases from J, the junction kept 11 bases outside the gene matches. This CDR3 reads CASSPGGLASGELFF. Written as DNA, the CDR3 is TGCGCCAGCAGCCCGGGAGGTTTGGCGTCGGGGGAGCTGTTTTTT.